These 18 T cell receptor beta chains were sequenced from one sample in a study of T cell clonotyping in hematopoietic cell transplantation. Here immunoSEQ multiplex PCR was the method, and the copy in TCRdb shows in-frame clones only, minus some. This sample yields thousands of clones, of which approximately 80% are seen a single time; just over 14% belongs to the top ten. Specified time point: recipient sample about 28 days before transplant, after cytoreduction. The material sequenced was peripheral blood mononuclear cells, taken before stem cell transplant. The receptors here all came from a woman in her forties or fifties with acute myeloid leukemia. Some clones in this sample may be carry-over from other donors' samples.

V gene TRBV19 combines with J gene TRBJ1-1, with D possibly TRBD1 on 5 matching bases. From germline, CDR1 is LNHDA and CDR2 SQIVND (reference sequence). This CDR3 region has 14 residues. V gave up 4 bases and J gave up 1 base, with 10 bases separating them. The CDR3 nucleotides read TGTGCCAGTAGTAGAACAGGTTGGAACACTGAAGCTTTCTTT. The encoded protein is CASSRTGWNTEAFF.

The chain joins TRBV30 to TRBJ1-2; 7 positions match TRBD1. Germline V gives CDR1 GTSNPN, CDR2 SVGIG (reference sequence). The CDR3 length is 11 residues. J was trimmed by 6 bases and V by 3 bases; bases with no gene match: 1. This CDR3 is CAWRQGDGYTF. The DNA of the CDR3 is TGTGCCTGGAGGCAGGGGGATGGCTACACCTTC. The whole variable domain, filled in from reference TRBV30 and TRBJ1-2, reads SQTIHQWPATLVQPVGSPLSLECTVEGTSNPNLYWYRQAAGRGLQLLFYSVGIGQISSEVPQNLSASRPQDRQFILSSKKLLLSDSGFYLCAWRQGDGYTFGSGTRLTVV.

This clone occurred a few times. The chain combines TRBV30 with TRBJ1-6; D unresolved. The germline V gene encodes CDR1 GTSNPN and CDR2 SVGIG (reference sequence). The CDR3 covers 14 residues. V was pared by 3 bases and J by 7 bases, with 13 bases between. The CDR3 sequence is CAWRNGQANSPLHF. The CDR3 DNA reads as TGTGCCTGGAGGAATGGGCAGGCCAATTCACCCCTCCACTTT.

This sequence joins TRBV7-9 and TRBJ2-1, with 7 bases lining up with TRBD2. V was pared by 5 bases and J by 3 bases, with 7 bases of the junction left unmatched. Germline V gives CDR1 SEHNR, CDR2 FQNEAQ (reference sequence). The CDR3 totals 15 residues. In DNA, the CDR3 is TGTGCCAGCAGCCCAGGGAGGGCCCGCTACAATGAGCAGTTCTTC. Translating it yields CASSPGRARYNEQFF.

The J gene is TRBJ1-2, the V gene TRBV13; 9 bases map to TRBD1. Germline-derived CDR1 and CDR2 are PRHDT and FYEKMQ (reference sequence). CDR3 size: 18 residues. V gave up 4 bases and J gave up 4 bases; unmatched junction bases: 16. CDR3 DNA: TGTGCCAGCAGCTCGAATTGGGGGGGGACAGGGCAGCCCTATGGCTACACCTTC. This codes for CASSSNWGGTGQPYGYTF.

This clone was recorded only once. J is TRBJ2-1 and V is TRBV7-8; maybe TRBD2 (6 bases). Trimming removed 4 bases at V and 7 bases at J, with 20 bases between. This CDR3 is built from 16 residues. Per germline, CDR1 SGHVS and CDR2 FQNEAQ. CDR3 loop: CASSSLAVATLNEQFF. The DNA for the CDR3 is TGTGCCAGCAGCTCCTTAGCGGTGGCGACGTTAAATGAGCAGTTCTTC.

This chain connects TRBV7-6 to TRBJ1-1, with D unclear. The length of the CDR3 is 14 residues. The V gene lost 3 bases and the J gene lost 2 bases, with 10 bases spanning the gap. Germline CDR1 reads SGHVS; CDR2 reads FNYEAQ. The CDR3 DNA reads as TGTGCCAGCAGCTTTGGCGGGGTTAACACTGAAGCTTTCTTT. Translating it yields CASSFGGVNTEAFF.

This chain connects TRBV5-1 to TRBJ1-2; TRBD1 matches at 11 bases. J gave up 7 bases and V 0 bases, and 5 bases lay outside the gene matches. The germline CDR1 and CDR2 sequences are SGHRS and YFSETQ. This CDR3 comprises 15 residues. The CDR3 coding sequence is TGCGCCAGCAGCTTGGCAATGGGACAGGGGGTTGGCTACACCTTC. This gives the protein CASSLAMGQGVGYTF. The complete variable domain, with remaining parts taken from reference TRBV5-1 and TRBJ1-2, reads KAGVTQTPRYLIKTRGQQVTLSCSPISGHRSVSWYQQTPGQGLQFLFEYFSETQRNKGNFPGRFSGRQFSNSRSEMNVSTLELGDSALYLCASSLAMGQGVGYTFGSGTRLTVV.

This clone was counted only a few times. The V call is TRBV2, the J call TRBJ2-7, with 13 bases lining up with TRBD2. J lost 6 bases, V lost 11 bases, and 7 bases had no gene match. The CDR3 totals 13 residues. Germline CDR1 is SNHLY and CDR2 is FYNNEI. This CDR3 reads CACRGLAGSEQYF. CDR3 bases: TGTGCCTGCCGGGGACTAGCGGGGAGCGAGCAGTACTTC. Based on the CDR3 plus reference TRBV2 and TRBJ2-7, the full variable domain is EPEVTQTPSHQVTQMGQEVILRCVPISNHLYFYWYRQILGQKVEFLVSFYNNEISEKSEIFDDQFSVERPDGSNFTLKIRSTKLEDSAMYFCACRGLAGSEQYFGPGTRLTVT.

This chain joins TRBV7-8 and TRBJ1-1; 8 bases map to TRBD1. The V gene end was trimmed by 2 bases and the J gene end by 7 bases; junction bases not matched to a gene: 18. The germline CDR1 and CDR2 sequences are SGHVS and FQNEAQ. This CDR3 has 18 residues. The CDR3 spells CASSLCVQDRANKSEAFF. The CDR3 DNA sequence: TGTGCCAGCAGCTTATGCGTTCAGGACAGGGCTAATAAGAGTGAAGCTTTCTTT.

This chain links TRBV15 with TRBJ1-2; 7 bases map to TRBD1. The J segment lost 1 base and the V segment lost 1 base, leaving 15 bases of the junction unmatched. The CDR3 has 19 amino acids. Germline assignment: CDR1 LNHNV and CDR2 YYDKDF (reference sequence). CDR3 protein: CATSRVLGTANKDNYGYTF. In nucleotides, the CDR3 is TGTGCCACCAGCAGAGTTCTCGGGACAGCAAACAAAGATAACTATGGCTACACCTTC. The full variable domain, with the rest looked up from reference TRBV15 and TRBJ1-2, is DAMVIQNPRYQVTQFGKPVTLSCSQTLNHNVMYWYQQKSSQAPKLLFHYYDKDFNNEADTPDNFQSRRPNTSFCFLDIRSPGLGDTAMYLCATSRVLGTANKDNYGYTFGSGTRLTVV.

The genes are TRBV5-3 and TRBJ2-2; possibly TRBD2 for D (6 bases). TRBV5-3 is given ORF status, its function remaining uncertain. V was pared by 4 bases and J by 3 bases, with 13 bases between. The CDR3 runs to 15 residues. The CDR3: CARSVFGTHTGELFF. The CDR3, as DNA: TGTGCCAGAAGCGTATTCGGGACTCACACCGGGGAGCTGTTTTTT.

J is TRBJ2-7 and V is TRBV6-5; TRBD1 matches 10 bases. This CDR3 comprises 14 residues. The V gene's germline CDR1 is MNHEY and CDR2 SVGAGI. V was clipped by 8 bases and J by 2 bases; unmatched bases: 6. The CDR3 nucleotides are TGTGCCAGCGCCGGGACAGGGGTCGCCTACGAGCAGTACTTC. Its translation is CASAGTGVAYEQYF.

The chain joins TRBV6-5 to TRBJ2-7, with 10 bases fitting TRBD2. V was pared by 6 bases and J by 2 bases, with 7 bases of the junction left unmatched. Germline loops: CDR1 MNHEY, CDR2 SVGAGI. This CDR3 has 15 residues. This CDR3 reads CASSPGTSVAYEQYF. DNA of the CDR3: TGTGCCAGCAGCCCTGGGACTAGCGTCGCCTACGAGCAGTACTTC.

The CDR3 DNA reads as TGTGCCAGCAGTGTCTGGGAGGGTCAGCCCCAGCATTTT. Translation: CASSVWEGQPQHF. This chain uses TRBV2 with TRBJ1-5; D is ambiguous. V was trimmed by 4 bases and J by 6 bases, leaving 10 bases between them. CDR1 and CDR2 from the germline V gene are SNHLY and FYNNEI. The CDR3 runs 13 residues.

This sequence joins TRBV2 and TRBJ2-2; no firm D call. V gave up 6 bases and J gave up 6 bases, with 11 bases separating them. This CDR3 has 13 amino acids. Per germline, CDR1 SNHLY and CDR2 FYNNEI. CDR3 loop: CASSYTEAGELFF. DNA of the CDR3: TGTGCCAGCAGCTATACAGAGGCCGGGGAGCTGTTTTTT.

The CDR3 DNA sequence: TGTGCCAGCAGCGTAGTTGACACTGAAGCTTTCTTT. Its protein is CASSVVDTEAFF. This chain joins TRBV9 and TRBJ1-1; D is undetermined. CDR1 and CDR2 (germline): SGDLS, YYNGEE. This CDR3 region has 12 residues. Deletions cut 0 bases from V and 3 bases from J, with 3 bases between.

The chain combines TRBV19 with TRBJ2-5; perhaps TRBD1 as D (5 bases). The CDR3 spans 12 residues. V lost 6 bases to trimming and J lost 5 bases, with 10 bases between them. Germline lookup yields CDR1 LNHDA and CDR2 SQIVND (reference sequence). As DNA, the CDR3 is TGTGCCAGTAGGGGGCCAGGGGAGACCCAGTACTTC. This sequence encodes CASRGPGETQYF.